This is a list of T cell receptor beta chains from one sample in a study of OX40 agonist ivuxolimab in advanced cancers. Sequencing was performed with immunoSEQ multiplex PCR; in TCRdb, only in-frame clones are kept and a portion is missing. The profile shows about 80,000 clones, just over 90% of them singletons. The material was CD4+ or CD8+ T cells sorted from blood, obtained in a trial of the OX40 agonist ivuxolimab. The receptors were gathered from an adult with an advanced solid tumor such as melanoma, head and neck, liver or kidney cancer. Each CDR3 is given with its conserved first and last residue. Rows may omit the clone size; those that give it use once, few, many or a size class.

CDR3	J	V	size
CASSIAGGGQPQHF	TRBJ1-5	TRBV19	-
CASNTLQGRSYEQYF	TRBJ2-7	TRBV6-6	-
CATSTLPGSTDTQYF	TRBJ2-3	TRBV15	-
CASSWQGTGNTIYF	TRBJ1-3	TRBV7-2	-
CASSSGLAGGPLGEQYF	TRBJ2-7	TRBV7-2	-
CASSTSLTATGGYTF	TRBJ1-2	TRBV2	-
CATKRDRDYSNQPQHF	TRBJ1-5	TRBV19	-
CASINSRVDTQYF	TRBJ2-3	TRBV7-9	-
CASSSDRGGGETQYF	TRBJ2-5	TRBV9	-
CATRPGDRGGEQYF	TRBJ2-5	TRBV10-3	-
CASSLQPGLGAHNEQFF	TRBJ2-1	TRBV9	-
CAISGGSGNYNEQFF	TRBJ2-1	TRBV10-3	-
CASGRNAKNIQYF	TRBJ2-4	TRBV2	-
CASSPTGNQPQHF	TRBJ1-5	TRBV18	-
CASSQDRQGREKLFF	TRBJ1-4	TRBV4-2	-
CASSVEDEQFF	TRBJ2-1	TRBV9	-
CASSDSGGSTDTQYF	TRBJ2-3	TRBV6-4	-
CASRPVDRANSPLHF	TRBJ1-6	TRBV5-1	-
CAWRSVTLSYNEQFF	TRBJ2-1	TRBV30	-
CASTSTSYEQYF	TRBJ2-7	TRBV6-6	-
CASGVNNSPLHF	TRBJ1-6	TRBV4-2	-
CASSFITSGKTETQYF	TRBJ2-5	TRBV5-5	-
CASRLTSAYEQYF	TRBJ2-7	TRBV28	once
CASSTHFGAEAVFF	TRBJ2-2	TRBV5-1	-
CASSRRTGKNTEAFF	TRBJ1-1	TRBV5-1	-
CASSLVDNTQYF	TRBJ2-3	TRBV5-1	-
CASSARPEDYEQYF	TRBJ2-7	TRBV9	once
CSHGAGETQYF	TRBJ2-5	TRBV20-1	-
CASSLGRTVFEQYF	TRBJ2-7	TRBV5-1	-
CASSSGGFEAFF	TRBJ1-1	TRBV5-4	-
CASSLLRTSGMVEQFF	TRBJ2-1	TRBV28	-
CASSPDETSVSYEQYF	TRBJ2-7	TRBV19	few
CASSPGGNSNQPQHF	TRBJ1-5	TRBV18	-
CASSASQGNTEAFF	TRBJ1-1	TRBV7-3	-
CASTPGGANTGELFF	TRBJ2-2	TRBV7-6	once
CASKVTYKETQYF	TRBJ2-5	TRBV5-6	-
CASSQGTLRSYNEQFF	TRBJ2-1	TRBV4-3	-
CASSLGGDNQPQHF	TRBJ1-5	TRBV5-6	-
CASSWDPGGEAFF	TRBJ1-1	TRBV7-2	once
CASSTHAGGLFEKLFF	TRBJ1-4	TRBV14	-
CASSLDRNTGELFF	TRBJ2-2	TRBV5-1	-
CASSPESTGELFF	TRBJ2-2	TRBV11-1	-
CASRKGEQPQHF	TRBJ1-5	TRBV2	-
CASSKGTSGPNEQFF	TRBJ2-1	TRBV19	-
CASSQDWEGGELFF	TRBJ2-2	TRBV4-3	-
CASTSVGRLPYEQYF	TRBJ2-7	TRBV28	-
CASSLKGTLGQTYEQYF	TRBJ2-7	TRBV7-8	-
CASSLGTSGRAYTGELFF	TRBJ2-2	TRBV5-1	-
CASSVPPGETQYF	TRBJ2-5	TRBV5-5	-
CASKSTGANVLTF	TRBJ2-6	TRBV6-5	-
CASSERARGTTGELFF	TRBJ2-2	TRBV25-1	-
CASSLRSGQGYEQFF	TRBJ2-1	TRBV7-2	once
CASSHLESGRETQYF	TRBJ2-5	TRBV7-9	-
CASSGLVAGVNTEAFF	TRBJ1-1	TRBV6-1	-